This T cell receptor beta chain was retrieved from a study of shared clonotypes between healthy human individuals. Assay runs were performed at deep level. Repertoires were generated with immunoSEQ multiplex PCR, while TCRdb's copy carries only in-frame clones and drops some. The sample records about 730,000 clones, 72% being singletons. V lost 6 bases to trimming and J lost 8 bases; unmatched junction nucleotides: 6. Germline V gives CDR1 WNHNN, CDR2 SYGVQD (reference sequence). The CDR3 spans 13 residues. The source is a woman between 25 and 40 years old in good health. Sample: memory CD4+ T cells sorted from blood. The sample's subset: CD45RA-negative fraction. The chain joins TRBV10-1 to TRBJ1-4; 7 nucleotides match TRBD1. For the CDR3, the DNA is TGCGCCAGCAGCCGGGACAGAGGGGAAAAACTGTTTTTT. This codes for CASSRDRGEKLFF.